Below are 31 T cell receptor beta chains sequenced from a single sample in a study of type 1 regulatory T cells. The antigens of these receptors remain unknown. TCRdb reprocessed the reads via MiXCR and lists one record per CDR3 protein. Seen here are tens of thousands of distinct CDR3 sequences, 72% observed once, and the top ten hold around an eighth. Sequencing was carried out using cultured T cells, either the whole culture or a sorted T cell fraction (not recorded which). Specified subset: Tr1-enriched cell product generated in vitro against host alloantigens. Receptors originate from a human donor in good health.

The rearrangement links TRBV20-1 to TRBJ2-3, with 11 positions matching TRBD2. From germline, CDR1 is DFQATT and CDR2 SNEGSKA (reference sequence). The ends lost 3 bases at V and 5 bases at J; junction bases unmatched: 16. The CDR3 contains 18 residues. For the CDR3, the DNA is TGCAGTGCTAGTCTTACTAACCATAGCGGGGGGGCGAAAGATACGCAGTATTTT. This gives the protein CSASLTNHSGGAKDTQYF.

The chain has TRBV4-2 and TRBJ1-1; possible D gene TRBD1, 5 bases. Germline V gives CDR1 LGHNA, CDR2 YNFKEQ. The CDR3 consists of 15 residues. The V end was cut by 3 bases, the J end by 0 bases, with 11 bases between. CDR3 bases: TGTGCCAGCAGCCAGGAGACAGTATTGAACACTGAAGCTTTCTTT. Protein: CASSQETVLNTEAFF.

This clonotype was counted a few times. The V gene is TRBV20-1, the J gene TRBJ2-3, with D unclear. The CDR3 loop spans 13 amino acids. Per germline, CDR1 DFQATT and CDR2 SNEGSKA (reference sequence). Trimming cost V 0 bases and J 9 bases, with 13 bases left between them. The CDR3: CSARDPAQPTQYF. As DNA, the CDR3 is TGCAGTGCTAGAGATCCCGCCCAGCCGACGCAGTATTTT.

The chain couples TRBV7-2 to TRBJ1-2; D might be TRBD1 (5 bases). Trimming pared 1 base from V and 3 bases from J, leaving 9 bases between. The CDR3 is 14 amino acids. Germline CDR1 SGHTA, CDR2 FQGNSA. CDR3 DNA: TGTGCCAGCAGCTTAGATGGGGGGTACTATGGCTACACCTTC. Protein product: CASSLDGGYYGYTF.

CDR3: CSARGLGTGFQPQHF. Here the CDR3 DNA reads TGCAGTGCTAGAGGCCTTGGGACAGGGTTTCAGCCCCAGCATTTT. The gene calls are TRBV20-1 and TRBJ1-5; TRBD1 matches at 9 bases. The CDR3 has 15 residues. CDR1 DFQATT and CDR2 SNEGSKA come from the germline V gene (reference sequence). Trimming cost V 1 base and J 6 bases; bases outside gene matches: 7.

The CDR3 nucleotides read TGTGCCAGCGGGCCGGGACAGTCGAACATTCAGTACTTC. It translates to CASGPGQSNIQYF. The chain combines TRBV7-9 with TRBJ2-4; 7 positions agree with TRBD1. Trimming took 8 bases from V and 7 from J; bases not matched to a gene: 8. The CDR3 runs to 13 residues. Germline CDR1 SEHNR, CDR2 FQNEAQ (reference sequence). The variable domain in full, with the rest retrieved from reference TRBV7-9 and TRBJ2-4, is DTGVSQNPRHKITKRGQNVTFRCDPISEHNRLYWYRQTLGQGPEFLTYFQNEAQLEKSRLLSDRFSAERPKGSFSTLEIQRTEQGDSAMYLCASGPGQSNIQYFGAGTRLSVL.

V gene TRBV20-1 combines with J gene TRBJ2-7; 10 positions agree with TRBD1. This CDR3 comprises 14 residues. Germline-derived CDR1 and CDR2 are DFQATT and SNEGSKA (reference sequence). V shed 3 bases and J 5 bases; nucleotides not matched to a gene: 7. The DNA for the CDR3 is TGCAGTGCTAGCCCCTCCGGGACAGGGGACGAGCAGTACTTC. Translation gives CSASPSGTGDEQYF.

This rearrangement joins TRBV4-3 to TRBJ2-1; the match to TRBD2 covers 8 bases. CDR3 length: 16 residues. The ends lost 3 bases at V and 5 bases at J; junction bases unmatched: 9. Germline-derived CDR1 and CDR2 are LGHNA and YSLEER. The CDR3 DNA reads TGCGCCAGCAGCCATAGAGCGGGGGCCGGAAACAATGAGCAGTTCTTC. Residues: CASSHRAGAGNNEQFF.

The chain is built from TRBV28 and TRBJ2-7; TRBD1 might be the D (6 bases). The CDR3 is made up of 13 amino acids. CDR1 and CDR2 from the germline V gene are MDHEN and SYDVKM. V dropped 5 bases and J dropped 2 bases, with 10 bases sitting between them. The CDR3 DNA sequence: TGTGCCAGCAGTACAGGGACCCCCTACGAGCAGTACTTC. This sequence encodes CASSTGTPYEQYF.

V usage is TRBV6-1 and J usage is TRBJ2-5; possible D gene TRBD1, 5 bases. This CDR3 is 15 amino acids long. Trimming removed 6 bases at V and 2 bases at J, with 16 bases between. Germline V lookup: CDR1 MNHNS, CDR2 SASEGT. CDR3 DNA sequence: TGTGCCAGCAGCGTCTCGAAGGGGTGGCAAGAGACCCAGTACTTC. Translated: CASSVSKGWQETQYF.

V and J are TRBV6-6 and TRBJ2-1; D may be TRBD1 (6 bases). The CDR3 has 12 amino acids. CDR1 and CDR2 (germline): MNHNY, SVGAGI (reference sequence). Trimming pared 5 bases from V and 7 bases from J, leaving 9 bases between. The CDR3 bases are TGTGCCAGCAGTGCTCAGGGGAATGAGCAGTTCTTC. As protein: CASSAQGNEQFF.

This clonotype was seen a few times. V gene TRBV10-3 combines with J gene TRBJ1-1, with D possibly TRBD1 on 5 matching bases. The ends were cut back, 4 bases at V and 3 bases at J, with 18 bases in the middle. This CDR3 spans 16 amino acids. Looked up from germline, CDR1 is ENHRY and CDR2 is SYGVKD. CDR3 sequence reads: CAISGGSLLQDTEAFF. The CDR3, as DNA: TGTGCCATCAGTGGGGGGAGTTTACTGCAGGACACTGAAGCTTTCTTT.

V gene TRBV7-2 combines with J gene TRBJ1-5; 7 bases fit TRBD1. V trimming: 5 bases; J trimming: 4 bases; junction bases outside the gene matches: 5. Germline V CDR1 and CDR2: SGHTA, FQGNSA. The CDR3 spans 14 residues. The DNA of the CDR3 is TGTGCCAGCAGCCCAGGACAGGCTAATCAGCCCCAGCATTTT. As protein: CASSPGQANQPQHF. The full variable domain, its missing parts supplied by reference TRBV7-2 and TRBJ1-5, is GAGVSQSPSNKVTEKGKDVELRCDPISGHTALYWYRQSLGQGLEFLIYFQGNSAPDKSGLPSDRFSAERTGGSVSTLTIQRTQQEDSAVYLCASSPGQANQPQHFGDGTRLSIL.

This sequence joins TRBV12-3 or TRBV12-4 and TRBJ2-2; TRBD1 might be the D (6 bases). CDR3 length equals 15 residues. The ends were cut back, 7 bases at V and 3 bases at J, with 15 bases in the middle. CDR3 bases: TGTGCCAGCATCCTAAGCCCAGGGGACACCGGGGAGCTGTTTTTT. This sequence encodes CASILSPGDTGELFF.

The chain carries TRBV7-2 and TRBJ1-1; D is perhaps TRBD1 (5 bases). The CDR3 totals 14 residues. The V gene lost 1 base and the J gene lost 7 bases, with 13 bases spanning the gap. Germline V gene sequence: CDR1 SGHTA, CDR2 FQGNSA. DNA of the CDR3: TGTGCCAGCAGCTTAGTGCGGACACAGCGTGAAGCTTTCTTT. Translating gives CASSLVRTQREAFF.

This chain links TRBV2 with TRBJ1-1; D remains unclear. Germline CDR1 reads SNHLY; CDR2 reads FYNNEI. Trimming removed 3 bases at V and 3 bases at J, with 5 bases between. The CDR3 runs to 12 residues. As DNA, the CDR3 is TGTGCCAGCAGTGACGGGTACACTGAAGCTTTCTTT. It encodes CASSDGYTEAFF.

The chain carries TRBV29-1 and TRBJ2-1, with D hard to call. The ends were cut back, 0 bases at V and 9 bases at J, with 12 bases in the middle. Germline CDR1 is SQVTM and CDR2 is ANQGSEA. The CDR3 totals 13 residues. The CDR3, as DNA: TGCAGCGTTGAAGAGATAGACTGGGGTGAGCAGTTCTTC. It encodes CSVEEIDWGEQFF.

The chain recombines TRBV5-1 with TRBJ2-1, with TRBD2 matching over 9 bases. Germline loops: CDR1 SGHRS, CDR2 YFSETQ. The CDR3 spans 15 residues. Unmatched junction bases numbered 5, after V lost 1 base and J lost 6 bases. The CDR3 region has the DNA TGCGCCAGCAGCTTGTCGCTAGCGGGGATCAATGAGCAGTTCTTC. It translates to CASSLSLAGINEQFF. Looking up the rest from reference TRBV5-1 and TRBJ2-1 gives the full variable domain: KAGVTQTPRYLIKTRGQQVTLSCSPISGHRSVSWYQQTPGQGLQFLFEYFSETQRNKGNFPGRFSGRQFSNSRSEMNVSTLELGDSALYLCASSLSLAGINEQFFGPGTRLTVL.

J is TRBJ2-7 and V is TRBV7-2; 7 nucleotides match TRBD2. Per the germline V gene, CDR1 is SGHTA and CDR2 is FQGNSA. Trimming cost V 1 base and J 0 bases; bases outside gene matches: 3. The CDR3 has 15 amino acids. The CDR3 loop reads CASSLGGGGSYEQYF. As DNA, the CDR3 is TGTGCCAGCAGCTTAGGGGGCGGGGGCTCCTACGAGCAGTACTTC.

The gene calls are TRBV28 and TRBJ1-1; 8 bases align to TRBD1. This CDR3 spans 15 amino acids. Germline lookup yields CDR1 MDHEN and CDR2 SYDVKM. V shed 5 bases and J 11 bases; nucleotides not matched to a gene: 16. The CDR3 loop reads CASSPGGQVRSRAFF. The CDR3 nucleotides read TGTGCCAGCAGTCCCGGGGGACAGGTACGGAGCAGGGCTTTCTTT.

On this clonotype itself: Mismatch with germline at one junction end may stem from a read error. The rearrangement links TRBV10-3 to TRBJ2-5, with TRBD2 matching over 13 bases. The CDR3 has 16 amino acids. CDR1 is ENHRY and CDR2 is SYGVKD in the germline V gene. The CDR3 bases are TGTGCCATCAGTGAAGGTCAGACTGGACTAGCGGGGGCCCTCGGCTTC. Protein product: CAISEGQTGLAGALGF.

The V gene is TRBV10-3, the J gene TRBJ1-3; D gene uncertain. The V gene lost 0 bases and the J gene lost 0 bases, with 6 bases spanning the gap. CDR1 ENHRY and CDR2 SYGVKD come from the germline V gene. The CDR3 is 15 residues long. DNA of the CDR3: TGTGCCATCAGTGAGTCGGGGTTCTCTGGAAACACCATATATTTT. It is translated as CAISESGFSGNTIYF.

This clonotype has just a few counts. The chain couples TRBV19 to TRBJ1-3; D unresolved. V was clipped by 4 bases and J by 2 bases, with 24 bases between them. The germline gives CDR1 LNHDA, CDR2 SQIVND (reference sequence). There are 19 residues in the CDR3. This CDR3 reads CASSNLAPEEFHPGNTIYF. CDR3 in DNA: TGTGCCAGTAGTAATCTAGCCCCAGAGGAGTTCCACCCTGGAAACACCATATATTTT.

In nucleotides, the CDR3 is TGCAATGGAGTAGCGGATAGGGAGACCCAGTACTTC. Translating gives CNGVADRETQYF. The chain carries TRBV20-1 and TRBJ2-5, with D perhaps TRBD2 (6 bases). Germline V gene sequence: CDR1 DFQATT, CDR2 SNEGSKA (reference sequence). CDR3 size: 12 residues.

This rearrangement joins TRBV6-1 to TRBJ2-3; TRBD2 agrees at 9 bases. The trim removed 4 bases at V and 2 bases at J, leaving 4 bases unmatched. This CDR3 is built from 15 residues. From germline, CDR1 is MNHNS and CDR2 SASEGT. The CDR3 DNA reads as TGTGCCAGCAGTGTCCTAGCGGGGAACACAGATACGCAGTATTTT. Translated: CASSVLAGNTDTQYF.

Comments on this clonotype: One junction end disagrees with the germline gene, perhaps due to a read error. This chain joins TRBV3-1 and TRBJ1-3, with D maybe TRBD1 (5 bases). Germline V gene data show CDR1 as LGHDT and CDR2 as YNNKEL (reference sequence). CDR3 size: 13 residues. CDR3: CACSLTEGNTIYF. The CDR3 DNA is TGTGCCTGCAGCCTGACAGAGGGAAACACCATATATTTT. Full variable domain (missing parts from reference TRBV3-1 and TRBJ1-3): DTAVSQTPKYLVTQMGNDKSIKCEQNLGHDTMYWYKQDSKKFLKIMFSYNNKELIINETVPNRFSPKSPDKAHLNLHINSLELGDSAVYFCACSLTEGNTIYFGEGSWLTVV.

This sequence joins TRBV4-1 and TRBJ1-2; D possibly corresponds to TRBD1 (6 bases). Trimming pared 3 bases from V and 7 bases from J, leaving 21 bases between. This CDR3 comprises 16 residues. Germline V gene sequence: CDR1 MGHRA, CDR2 YSYEKL. The CDR3 here is CASSQPSNVGTSGYTF. The CDR3 DNA reads TGCGCCAGCAGCCAGCCATCCAATGTCGGGACAAGTGGCTACACCTTC.

In this sample, this clonotype turned up a few times. V usage is TRBV7-9 and J usage is TRBJ2-2; TRBD1 matches at 7 bases. Germline lookup yields CDR1 SEHNR and CDR2 FQNEAQ (reference sequence). The length of the CDR3 is 18 residues. The ends lost 5 bases at V and 1 base at J; junction bases unmatched: 13. CDR3 nucleotides: TGTGCCAGCAGCCGATTGACAGGGAGTACCCTGAACACCGGGGAGCTGTTTTTT. This gives the protein CASSRLTGSTLNTGELFF.

The chain recombines TRBV18 with TRBJ2-7; 8 positions match TRBD2. Germline values: CDR1 KGHSH, CDR2 LQKENI. V lost 4 bases to trimming and J lost 1 base; unmatched junction nucleotides: 3. CDR3 size: 14 residues. The CDR3 nucleotides are TGTGCCAGCTCACTTGGCGGGGGGTCCTACGAGCAGTACTTC. It codes for CASSLGGGSYEQYF.

The chain joins TRBV20-1 to TRBJ2-5, with D hard to call. The V end lost 3 bases, the J end lost 0 bases, and 5 bases lay between the germline ends. This CDR3 contains 12 residues. Germline CDR1 and CDR2: DFQATT and SNEGSKA (reference sequence). The CDR3 coding sequence is TGCAGTGCTAGCGGTAACCAAGAGACCCAGTACTTC. This translates into CSASGNQETQYF.

On this clonotype: A junction boundary mismatches the germline segment, possibly from a read error. The CDR3 DNA reads TGTGCCGGCAGGTCCACAGGGCGGTCGGGAAGGTCACCCCTCCACTTT. It specifies CAGRSTGRSGRSPLHF. The chain carries TRBV7-2 and TRBJ1-6, with a possible D match to TRBD1 (6 bases). This CDR3 is 16 amino acids long. Per the germline V gene, CDR1 is SGHTA and CDR2 is FQGNSA.